This entry is about one TCR beta chain. Authors' analysis steps: From reference gene primer amplification, estimates of nucleated cell counts were derived. Data came from immunoSEQ multiplex PCR; TCRdb stores just in-frame clones and leaves some out. Clone size and the V and J calls come from that table; the DNA yielded D and trimming. The sample records about 160,000 clones, roughly 89% being singletons. The sample comes from a study of blood T cell repertoires in COVID-19. On the study more broadly: Samples came from the United States, Italy and Spain, spanning acute and convalescent COVID-19. PBMCs, B-cell-depleted T cells, or T cells were the source of the cDNA or gDNA that made up the material.

Germline trimming cut 2 bases from V and 6 bases from J; bases unmatched to any gene: 8. Per germline, CDR1 SGHRS and CDR2 YFSETQ. There are 15 residues in the CDR3. Seattle enrolled patients during active infection and tracked them longitudinally. The sequenced sample was peripheral blood. J is TRBJ2-1 and V is TRBV5-1; 7 bases match TRBD1. This clonotype originated in a woman aged 70 to 79 with COVID-19, enrolled during active disease. CDR3 DNA: TGCGCCAGCAGCTTAAAGAGACAGGGAACCAATGAGCAGTTCTTC. Translated: CASSLKRQGTNEQFF. The whole variable domain, remainder taken from reference TRBV5-1 and TRBJ2-1, is KAGVTQTPRYLIKTRGQQVTLSCSPISGHRSVSWYQQTPGQGLQFLFEYFSETQRNKGNFPGRFSGRQFSNSRSEMNVSTLELGDSALYLCASSLKRQGTNEQFFGPGTRLTVL.